This is a list of T cell receptor beta chains from one sample in a study of neurological immune-mediated disorders. TCRdb passed the 5' RACE reads through MiXCR, listing each CDR3 protein once. The sample includes 100,000 or so distinct CDR3 sequences, roughly an eighth of them seen just once. Specimen: PBMCs. The source of these receptors is a female donor with HTLV-1-associated myelopathy (HAM/TSP). The CDR3 runs from the conserved cysteine through the conserved F or W. Each record gives: D gene, J gene, V gene, clone size, CDR3 DNA, CDR3 protein. A D gene is named only where the DNA matches it firmly. Size is stated for part of the rows, as once, few or many counts, or as a class when the clone is expanded.

.,TRBJ2-1,TRBV5-6,many,TGTGCCAGCAGCCAGGACCAAGGAAATGAGCAGTTCTTC,CASSQDQGNEQFF
.,TRBJ2-2,TRBV10-3,many,TGTGCCATCAGTATGGACGGCAACACCGGGGAGCTGTTTTTT,CAISMDGNTGELFF
.,TRBJ2-2,TRBV3-1,.,TGTGCCAGCAGCCAAGGCGTACTGTTCACCGGGGAGCTGTTTTTT,CASSQGVLFTGELFF
.,TRBJ2-2,TRBV5-1,many,TGCGCCAGCAGCCCAGCGAACACCGGGGAGCTGTTTTTT,CASSPANTGELFF
.,TRBJ1-6,TRBV20-1,many,TGCAGTGCTAGAGGGTCCCTCGGGAATTCACCCCTCCACTTT,CSARGSLGNSPLHF
.,TRBJ2-5,TRBV30,.,TGTGCCTGGAGGCCACCGACTAGTTTTAAAGAGACCCAGTACTTC,CAWRPPTSFKETQYF
.,TRBJ1-1,TRBV20-1,many,TGCAGTGCTAGAGGGGAGACGAACACTGAAGCTTTCTTT,CSARGETNTEAFF
TRBD2,TRBJ2-5,TRBV6-1,.,TGTGCCAGCAAGCTAGCGGGGGGGCAAGAGACCCAGTACTTC,CASKLAGGQETQYF
TRBD2,TRBJ2-3,TRBV11-2,many,TGTGCCAGCAGCTTATGGGCTAGCGGGGGTCGCACAGATACGCAGTATTTT,CASSLWASGGRTDTQYF
.,TRBJ2-3,TRBV6-2/TRBV6-3,many,TGTGCCAGCAACCCAGAGGGGGGATGGAAAGATACGCAGTATTTT,CASNPEGGWKDTQYF
TRBD1,TRBJ2-7,TRBV4-1,many,TGCGCCAGCAGCCAAACCGGGACAGGGGACTACGAGCAGTACTTC,CASSQTGTGDYEQYF
.,TRBJ1-1,TRBV11-2,many,TGTGCCAGCAGCTTAGTATGGGGACAGAACACTGAAGCTTTCTTT,CASSLVWGQNTEAFF
.,TRBJ2-7,TRBV29-1,few,TGCAGCGTTGTCGGCGGGGACTCCTACGAGCAGTACTTC,CSVVGGDSYEQYF
TRBD1,TRBJ2-7,TRBV14,many,TGTGCCAGCAGCCAAGGCCGGGACAGCACTATCTACGAGCAGTACTTC,CASSQGRDSTIYEQYF
.,TRBJ2-2,TRBV12-3/TRBV12-4,many,TGTGCCAGCAGTATTCCGGGACCCACCGGGGAGCTGTTTTTT,CASSIPGPTGELFF
.,TRBJ1-1,TRBV5-1,many,TGCGCCAGCAGCTTCATCGCCAGCATGAACACTGAAGCTTTCTTT,CASSFIASMNTEAFF
.,TRBJ2-6,TRBV24-1,many,TGTGCCACCAGTGATAAAAGCTCTGGGGCCAACGTCCTGACTTTC,CATSDKSSGANVLTF
TRBD2,TRBJ2-3,TRBV20-1,many,TGCAGTGCTAGAGATTTTCGACTAGCGGGGGGGCCCCGCACAGATACGCAGTATTTT,CSARDFRLAGGPRTDTQYF
.,TRBJ2-2,TRBV7-7,many,TGTGCTAGCAGCCCAGGACTGTCGGGAACCGGGGAGCTGTTTTTT,CASSPGLSGTGELFF
.,TRBJ2-6,TRBV27,.,TGTGCCAGCAGTTTATCGAGAGGCTCTGGGGCCGACGTCCTGACTTTC,CASSLSRGSGADVLTF
.,TRBJ1-6,TRBV5-1,many,TGCGCCAGCAGCTTGTCGGGGTCCTATAATTCACCCCTCCACTTT,CASSLSGSYNSPLHF
.,TRBJ2-7,TRBV14,.,TGTGCCAGCAGCCAAGTTTTCAAGTACGAGCAGTACTTC,CASSQVFKYEQYF
.,TRBJ2-6,TRBV7-9,many,TGTGCCAGCAGCCCTAGGTCCTTTTCCGGGGCCAACGTCCTGACTTTC,CASSPRSFSGANVLTF
.,TRBJ2-5,TRBV20-1,many,TGCAGTGCTCTACTCATGGACCAAAGAAGAGAGACCCAGTACTTC,CSALLMDQRRETQYF
.,TRBJ2-7,TRBV12-3/TRBV12-4,many,TGTGCCAGCAGTCTCGGTTCTGCGGGGCCCTACGAGCAGTACTTC,CASSLGSAGPYEQYF
.,TRBJ2-3,TRBV18,.,TGTGCCAGCTCACCACCGGTAGCGAGCACAGATACGCAGTATTTT,CASSPPVASTDTQYF
.,TRBJ1-2,TRBV5-1,many,TGCGCCAGCAGCTTGTGGGGGTCTGAAGTAAACTATGGCTACACCTTC,CASSLWGSEVNYGYTF
TRBD2,TRBJ2-3,TRBV5-4,many,TGTGCCAGCAGCCCAGGACTAGCGGGGGGGACTAGCACAGATACGCAGTATTTT,CASSPGLAGGTSTDTQYF
TRBD1,TRBJ2-7,TRBV6-5,few,TGTGCCAGCAGTTACTCCTTTGGACAGGGGGCCTACGAGCAGTACTTC,CASSYSFGQGAYEQYF
TRBD1,TRBJ2-1,TRBV7-9,many,TGTGCCAGCAGCCACCGGGACAGGGGTTTCAATGAGCAGTTCTTC,CASSHRDRGFNEQFF
.,TRBJ2-5,TRBV28,many,TGTGCCAGCAGCCTAGCGGGACAGGGGAGAGAGACCCAGTACTTC,CASSLAGQGRETQYF
TRBD1,TRBJ1-5,TRBV7-4,many,TGTGCCAGCAGCTTAGCCTACCTGGACAGGGGCCGGCGCAGCAATCAGCCCCAGCATTTT,CASSLAYLDRGRRSNQPQHF
.,TRBJ2-7,TRBV28,many,TGTGCCAGCAGACCCCTCATGGGCCGGACCTACGAGCAGTACTTC,CASRPLMGRTYEQYF
.,TRBJ1-1,TRBV18,many,TGTGCCAGCTCACGGCAGGGCATGAACACTGAAGCTTTCTTT,CASSRQGMNTEAFF
.,TRBJ2-7,TRBV7-3,many,TGTGCCAGCAGCTTACAGGGGTCTGGGGATCTACCCTACGAGCAGTACTTC,CASSLQGSGDLPYEQYF
.,TRBJ2-5,TRBV5-1,.,TGCGCCAGCAACCTACAGAGCTTCGAGACCCAGTACTTC,CASNLQSFETQYF
TRBD1,TRBJ2-6,TRBV5-5,many,TGTGCCAGCAGCTTACTCGGGACAGGGGGCGTGACTGGGGCCAACGTCCTGACTTTC,CASSLLGTGGVTGANVLTF
.,TRBJ2-1,TRBV20-1,many,TGCAGTGCTAGAGATTGGAGAAACTACAATGAGCAGTTCTTC,CSARDWRNYNEQFF
TRBD1,TRBJ2-5,TRBV5-6,.,TGTGCCAGCCGACCGACAGGGAAGGGGCCCCAGTACTTC,CASRPTGKGPQYF
TRBD1,TRBJ2-3,TRBV5-1,many,TGCGCCAGCAGCAGACAGGGAAAAAAGGATACGCAGTATTTT,CASSRQGKKDTQYF
TRBD2,TRBJ2-1,TRBV20-1,many,TGCAGTGCGACTGATCGCCGGGACTACGTATACAATGAGCAGTTCTTC,CSATDRRDYVYNEQFF
.,TRBJ1-2,TRBV25-1,many,TGTGCCAGCAGTGTTATAGGGGCGCTAGGCCGGGCGCGGGTGAACTTC,CASSVIGALGRARVNF
.,TRBJ2-1,TRBV15,.,TGTGCCACCAGTCCTACTGGGGGGAGCTCCTACAATGAGCAGTTCTTC,CATSPTGGSSYNEQFF
.,TRBJ2-7,TRBV9,many,TGTGCCAGCAGCAATCTGGGCGAGCAGTACTTC,CASSNLGEQYF
TRBD2,TRBJ2-3,TRBV3-1,.,TGTGCCAGCAGCCCCCTAGCGGGGGCCCCGCATACGCAGTATTTT,CASSPLAGAPHTQYF
.,TRBJ2-7,TRBV20-1,.,TGCAGTGCTTCCCGACAAAATTACGAGCAGTACTTC,CSASRQNYEQYF
.,TRBJ2-1,TRBV7-8,many,TGTGCCAGCAGCTTAGTTAGGACTATTTACAATGAGCAGTTCTTC,CASSLVRTIYNEQFF
TRBD2,TRBJ2-3,TRBV2,many,TGTGCCAGCGGAACAGCGGGGGCCCGCACAGATACGCAGTATTTT,CASGTAGARTDTQYF
TRBD1,TRBJ1-1,TRBV12-3/TRBV12-4,many,TGTGCCAGCAGTTTAGCTATAAGTAATCGGGACAGGGTTCCTGCGGACACTGAAGCTTTCTTT,CASSLAISNRDRVPADTEAFF
TRBD1,TRBJ2-7,TRBV5-1,many,TGCGCCAGCAGCCCCGTCCAGCGACAGGGCTTTGTCCACGAGCAGTACTTC,CASSPVQRQGFVHEQYF
.,TRBJ1-4,TRBV4-1,many,TGCGCCAGCAGCCAACCTTATACTTCGACAGGCAGTCGGGAAAAACTGTTTTTT,CASSQPYTSTGSREKLFF
.,TRBJ1-4,TRBV5-1,many,TGCGCCAGCAGCTCGGGACGGACAACTAATGAAAAACTGTTTTTT,CASSSGRTTNEKLFF